This T cell receptor beta chain was captured in a study of blood T cell repertoires in COVID-19. The CDR3 is made up of 14 amino acids. V was trimmed by 3 bases and J by 5 bases, leaving 12 bases between them. In germline, CDR1 is SGHRS, CDR2 YFSETQ. Authors' methods: Counts of nucleated cells, estimated from reference gene primer amplification, were obtained. The repertoire was sequenced with immunoSEQ multiplex PCR; TCRdb's copy has only in-frame clones and lacks some. V and J calls and clone size are copied from that table; D and trimming were computed from the DNA. The sample lists a few hundred thousand clones; around 92% were seen once.

The sequence came from a man aged 35 to 55 with acute or convalescent COVID-19. V is TRBV5-1 and J is TRBJ1-5; the D is unclear. Sequencing was carried out using peripheral blood. The CDR3 protein is CASSSTSGDQPQHF. CDR3 DNA: TGCGCCAGCAGCTCCACGTCCGGAGATCAGCCCCAGCATTTT.